Sequencing of this TCR beta chain was carried out in a study of vaccination effects on CD4 cells after COVID-19. The overall study: Sampling occurred a median 72 days post second dose, range 14 to 241.

V lost 3 bases and J lost 7, with 9 bases in between. The CDR3 has 13 amino acids. Germline CDR1 SGHTA, CDR2 FQGNSA. Antigen-specific CD4+ T cells were expanded (with viral peptide pools) by the ViraFEST assay ahead of sequencing. Researchers isolated CD4+ T cells once roughly ten days of culture had elapsed. Two doses of BNT162b2 or mRNA-1273 vaccine were administered to participants. Having tested negative for nucleocapsid antibodies, the vaccine recipients showed no prior SARS-CoV-2 infection. In culture with about 10 IU/ml IL-2 and around 10 ug/ml peptides, PBMC were grown at a few million per well. Half-medium replacement with IL-2 medium occurred on days 3 and 7. Produced via immunoSEQ multiplex PCR; TCRdb's table is partial and in-frame only. The sample has approximately 61,000 clones; 60% to 75% are singletons. Worth noting for this clone: Its antigen is undetermined.

The sequencing used CD4+ T cells from PBMCs cultured with HCoV-229E spike peptides, collected after COVID-19 vaccination. This sequence joins TRBV7-2 and TRBJ1-4; tentatively, D is TRBD1 (6 bases). The TCR originated in a human donor who received a COVID-19 vaccine. DNA of the CDR3: TGTGCCAGCAGCTTGGGGGCGATTGAAAAACTGTTTTTT. Translation gives CASSLGAIEKLFF.